Listed below are T cell receptor beta chains from one sample, sequenced in a study of OX40 agonist ivuxolimab in advanced cancers. The protocol was immunoSEQ multiplex PCR, while the TCRdb copy is restricted to in-frame clones and leaves out a portion. This sample yields tens of thousands of clones, of which more than 75% are seen a single time; 0.37% belongs to the top ten. The input for sequencing was CD4+ or CD8+ T cells sorted from blood, taken in a trial of the OX40 agonist ivuxolimab. The receptor set was obtained from an adult with an advanced solid tumor such as melanoma, head and neck, liver or kidney cancer. Each CDR3 is given with its conserved first and last residue. The D gene is left open where the match is weak. Not every row has a clone size; where given, it reads once, few, many or a size class.

TGTGCCTGGAAAGAGGGTGTCTCCTACGAGCAGTACTTC	CAWKEGVSYEQYF	TRBJ2-7	NA	TRBV30	NA
TGTGCCAGCAGCTTTGGGACAGGGAGCTCCTACGAGCAGTACTTC	CASSFGTGSSYEQYF	TRBJ2-7	TRBD1	TRBV5-8	NA
TGTGCCAGCACCACGACAGGGAATGGCTACACCTTC	CASTTTGNGYTF	TRBJ1-2	TRBD1	TRBV6-4	NA
TGTGCCAGTAGCCCCTACGAGGTGAACACTGAAGCTTTCTTT	CASSPYEVNTEAFF	TRBJ1-1	NA	TRBV19	NA
TGTGCCAGCAGTTTTTCTCAAGCCCCTTACGAGCAGTACTTC	CASSFSQAPYEQYF	TRBJ2-7	NA	TRBV28	NA
TGTGCCAGTAGTATTGAGAATAGAGGGCTAGCGGGGGTTGTAGATACGCAGTATTTT	CASSIENRGLAGVVDTQYF	TRBJ2-3	TRBD2	TRBV19	NA
TGTGCCAGCAGCCAATTCTTCGCGGGAGCTTATGAGCAGTACTTC	CASSQFFAGAYEQYF	TRBJ2-7	TRBD2	TRBV5-6	medium-sized
TGTGCCAGCACCAGGGGGGATTTGGACTATGGCTACACCTTC	CASTRGDLDYGYTF	TRBJ1-2	TRBD1	TRBV28	NA
TGTGCCAGCAGCCCCCTTCGGGGGAGTTACGAGCAGTACTTC	CASSPLRGSYEQYF	TRBJ2-7	NA	TRBV7-2	NA
TGTGCCAGCAGGGCGACAGGGGGGCGGGAGACCCAGTACTTC	CASRATGGRETQYF	TRBJ2-5	TRBD1	TRBV28	NA
TGTGCCAGCAGCAACATAGCAGCAGATACGCAGTATTTT	CASSNIAADTQYF	TRBJ2-3	NA	TRBV6-6	once
TGTGCCAGCAGCTTACTCGAGGGCGAGCAGTACTTC	CASSLLEGEQYF	TRBJ2-7	NA	TRBV5-4	NA
TGTGCCAGCAGCTTAGGGTTCCTGGCGGGCAGGGGCACAGATACGCAGTATTTT	CASSLGFLAGRGTDTQYF	TRBJ2-3	NA	TRBV11-2	few
TGCGCCAGCAGCTTACAGGGGGGAGGCACTGAAGCTTTCTTT	CASSLQGGGTEAFF	TRBJ1-1	TRBD1	TRBV5-1	NA